This T cell receptor beta chain stems from a study of T cells after posttransplantation cyclophosphamide. Findings and limits, study-wide: Recipient CMV seropositivity and CMV reactivation strongly tracked TRB clonality. Skin or GI-infiltrating T cells shared few TRB sequences with blood.

The CDR3 has 12 residues. Germline loops: CDR1 SGHVS, CDR2 FQNEAQ. Controls had myeloablative marrow grafts with methotrexate and calcineurin inhibitor, sampled at 1 year. As concerns this clone: Its target is not known.

The data were produced by immunoSEQ multiplex PCR, yet TCRdb's version contains in-frame clones alone and is incomplete. The data contain around 9,900 clones, roughly 90% of them singletons. The TCR comes from a young adult male patient who received an allogeneic stem cell transplant from an unrelated donor, was CMV-positive, and had no GVHD. Part of the T cells may come from the graft donor. The rearrangement links TRBV7-8 to TRBJ2-2; D is perhaps TRBD1 (5 bases). Sequenced material: PBMCs, taken after an allogeneic stem cell transplant with a calcineurin inhibitor and methotrexate. CDR3 nucleotide sequence: TGTGCGGGGCGACAGAACACCGGGGAGCTGTTTTTT. Protein sequence: CAGRQNTGELFF.